This TCR beta chain was identified in a study of T cell responses to AZD1222 COVID-19 vaccine. Assay used: immunoSEQ multiplex PCR; TCRdb lists only in-frame clones, some missing. The sample consists of fewer than 200,000 clones, 85% to 90% of them appearing once. This CDR3 is built from 14 residues. CDR1 is SGHRS and CDR2 is YFSETQ in the germline V gene. V lost 5 bases and J lost 4, with 15 bases in between. J is TRBJ2-5 and V is TRBV5-1; perhaps D is TRBD1 or TRBD2 (6 bases each). The sample in question was peripheral blood, obtained 28 days after the second AZD1222 dose. The receptor's source is an adult who received the AZD1222 COVID-19 vaccine. CDR3 amino acids: CASSGPGAGETQYF. The CDR3 DNA sequence: TGCGCCAGCAGTGGCCCGGGGGCGGGAGAGACCCAGTACTTC.